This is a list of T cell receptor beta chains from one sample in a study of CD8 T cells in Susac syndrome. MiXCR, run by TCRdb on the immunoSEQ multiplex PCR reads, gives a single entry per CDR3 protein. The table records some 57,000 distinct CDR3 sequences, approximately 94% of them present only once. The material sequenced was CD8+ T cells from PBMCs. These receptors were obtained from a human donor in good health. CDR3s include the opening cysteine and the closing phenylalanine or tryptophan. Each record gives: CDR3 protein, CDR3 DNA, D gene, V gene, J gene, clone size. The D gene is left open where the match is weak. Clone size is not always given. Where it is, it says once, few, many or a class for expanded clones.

CDR3 protein: CATSRDNRGMDGYTF
CDR3 DNA: TGTGCCACCAGCAGAGATAACCGGGGGATGGACGGCTACACCTTC
D gene: -
V gene: TRBV15
J gene: TRBJ1-2
clone size: -

CDR3 protein: CASGPSGLGHQPQHF
CDR3 DNA: TGTGCCAGCGGGCCGTCTGGCCTAGGGCATCAGCCCCAGCATTTT
D gene: -
V gene: TRBV6-2/TRBV6-3
J gene: TRBJ1-5
clone size: -

CDR3 protein: CASSALGWETQYF
CDR3 DNA: TGTGCCAGCAGCGCCCTAGGGTGGGAGACCCAGTACTTC
D gene: -
V gene: TRBV13
J gene: TRBJ2-5
clone size: -

CDR3 protein: CASGTTWGEKLFF
CDR3 DNA: TGTGCCAGCGGAACCACTTGGGGGGAAAAACTGTTTTTT
D gene: -
V gene: TRBV2
J gene: TRBJ1-4
clone size: -

CDR3 protein: CSARDQPAYNEQFF
CDR3 DNA: TGCAGTGCTAGAGATCAGCCGGCCTACAATGAGCAGTTCTTC
D gene: -
V gene: TRBV20-1
J gene: TRBJ2-1
clone size: -

CDR3 protein: CASSQDAEETQYF
CDR3 DNA: TGCGCCAGCAGCCAAGATGCGGAGGAGACCCAGTACTTC
D gene: -
V gene: TRBV4-1
J gene: TRBJ2-5
clone size: -

CDR3 protein: CASSQDRVPAGELFF
CDR3 DNA: TGCGCCAGCAGCCAAGATAGGGTCCCGGCTGGGGAGCTGTTTTTT
D gene: -
V gene: TRBV4-3
J gene: TRBJ2-2
clone size: -

CDR3 protein: CSVEGPSWDSRRPPDTQYF
CDR3 DNA: TGCAGCGTTGAAGGCCCCTCCTGGGACAGCCGAAGGCCCCCAGATACGCAGTATTTT
D gene: TRBD1
V gene: TRBV29-1
J gene: TRBJ2-3
clone size: -

CDR3 protein: CSVARGGGADTQYF
CDR3 DNA: TGCAGCGTTGCCCGCGGGGGTGGGGCAGATACGCAGTATTTT
D gene: TRBD2
V gene: TRBV29-1
J gene: TRBJ2-3
clone size: -

CDR3 protein: CATSSGQGAGNEQFF
CDR3 DNA: TGTGCCACCAGCAGTGGGCAGGGGGCTGGCAATGAGCAGTTCTTC
D gene: TRBD1
V gene: TRBV15
J gene: TRBJ2-1
clone size: -

CDR3 protein: CASSVTYRGEATYEQYF
CDR3 DNA: TGCGCCAGCAGCGTAACGTACAGGGGGGAGGCAACCTACGAGCAGTACTTC
D gene: TRBD1
V gene: TRBV5-1
J gene: TRBJ2-7
clone size: -

CDR3 protein: CSARQQGSSGDNTGELFF
CDR3 DNA: TGCAGTGCTAGACAACAGGGTTCCAGCGGGGATAACACCGGGGAGCTGTTTTTT
D gene: -
V gene: TRBV20-1
J gene: TRBJ2-2
clone size: -

CDR3 protein: CASSVGHRTDTQYF
CDR3 DNA: TGCGCCAGCAGCGTAGGCCACAGGACAGATACGCAGTATTTT
D gene: -
V gene: TRBV5-1
J gene: TRBJ2-3
clone size: -

CDR3 protein: CASSQGESYEQYF
CDR3 DNA: TGTGCCAGCAGTCAAGGGGAGTCCTACGAGCAGTACTTC
D gene: -
V gene: TRBV7-6
J gene: TRBJ2-7
clone size: -

CDR3 protein: CATSPLKGQGAGGELFF
CDR3 DNA: TGTGCCACCAGTCCGTTGAAGGGACAGGGGGCCGGCGGGGAGCTGTTTTTT
D gene: TRBD1
V gene: TRBV24-1
J gene: TRBJ2-2
clone size: -

CDR3 protein: CASSPGQGWGAGELFF
CDR3 DNA: TGTGCCAGCAGCCCGGGACAGGGCTGGGGGGCCGGGGAGCTGTTTTTT
D gene: TRBD1
V gene: TRBV7-2
J gene: TRBJ2-2
clone size: -

CDR3 protein: CSANAKGQGWVQEQFF
CDR3 DNA: TGCAGTGCTAACGCGAAGGGACAGGGATGGGTGCAGGAGCAGTTCTTC
D gene: TRBD1
V gene: TRBV20-1
J gene: TRBJ2-1
clone size: -

CDR3 protein: CASSTTPLGRGSTDTQYF
CDR3 DNA: TGTGCCAGTAGTACCACCCCGTTGGGGCGGGGGAGCACAGATACGCAGTATTTT
D gene: TRBD2
V gene: TRBV19
J gene: TRBJ2-3
clone size: -

CDR3 protein: CASSSGTATGLYGYTF
CDR3 DNA: TGTGCCAGCTCCTCAGGGACAGCAACTGGTCTCTATGGCTACACCTTC
D gene: TRBD1
V gene: TRBV11-2
J gene: TRBJ1-2
clone size: -

CDR3 protein: CASSDSGPITDTQYF
CDR3 DNA: TGTGCCAGCAGTGATTCAGGACCGATAACAGATACGCAGTATTTT
D gene: -
V gene: TRBV6-1
J gene: TRBJ2-3
clone size: few

CDR3 protein: CASSEVWGGQETQYF
CDR3 DNA: TGCGCCAGCAGTGAGGTGTGGGGGGGCCAAGAGACCCAGTACTTC
D gene: TRBD2
V gene: TRBV10-2
J gene: TRBJ2-5
clone size: -

CDR3 protein: CASSPGLAGDYNEQFF
CDR3 DNA: TGTGCCAGCAGCCCTGGACTAGCGGGGGACTACAATGAGCAGTTCTTC
D gene: TRBD2
V gene: TRBV6-2/TRBV6-3
J gene: TRBJ2-1
clone size: -

CDR3 protein: CASRPGLAGNEQFF
CDR3 DNA: TGTGCCAGCAGGCCGGGACTAGCGGGCAATGAGCAGTTCTTC
D gene: TRBD2
V gene: TRBV12-3/TRBV12-4
J gene: TRBJ2-1
clone size: -

CDR3 protein: CASSLWQGAVADEQYF
CDR3 DNA: TGCGCCAGCAGCTTGTGGCAGGGGGCAGTGGCGGACGAGCAGTACTTC
D gene: TRBD1
V gene: TRBV5-1
J gene: TRBJ2-7
clone size: -

CDR3 protein: CASSGRGPEAFF
CDR3 DNA: TGTGCCAGCAGTGGCAGGGGTCCTGAAGCTTTCTTT
D gene: -
V gene: TRBV6-1
J gene: TRBJ1-1
clone size: once

CDR3 protein: CASSTSGTGGGNTGELFF
CDR3 DNA: TGCGCCAGCAGCACATCCGGGACAGGGGGAGGAAACACCGGGGAGCTGTTTTTT
D gene: TRBD1
V gene: TRBV5-1
J gene: TRBJ2-2
clone size: -

CDR3 protein: CASSPAGTSYNEQFF
CDR3 DNA: TGTGCCAGCAGCCCCGCCGGGACTTCCTACAATGAGCAGTTCTTC
D gene: -
V gene: TRBV6-2/TRBV6-3
J gene: TRBJ2-1
clone size: -

CDR3 protein: CASSEGAGQGPYEQYF
CDR3 DNA: TGTGCCAGCAGTGAAGGGGCAGGACAGGGACCCTACGAGCAGTACTTC
D gene: TRBD1
V gene: TRBV6-1
J gene: TRBJ2-7
clone size: -

CDR3 protein: CASSTEDSPYEQYF
CDR3 DNA: TGTGCCAGCAGCACTGAGGATTCTCCCTACGAGCAGTACTTC
D gene: -
V gene: TRBV9
J gene: TRBJ2-7
clone size: -

CDR3 protein: CASSFWAGGGQETQYF
CDR3 DNA: TGTGCCAGCAGTTTCTGGGCCGGGGGAGGGCAAGAGACCCAGTACTTC
D gene: TRBD2
V gene: TRBV28
J gene: TRBJ2-5
clone size: once

CDR3 protein: CASSQGLYIAFF
CDR3 DNA: TGTGCCAGCAGCCAGGGGCTGTACATAGCTTTCTTT
D gene: -
V gene: TRBV4-2
J gene: TRBJ1-1
clone size: -

CDR3 protein: CASSFGRGTYNEQFF
CDR3 DNA: TGTGCCAGCAGCTTCGGGCGGGGGACCTACAATGAGCAGTTCTTC
D gene: TRBD2
V gene: TRBV7-9
J gene: TRBJ2-1
clone size: -